The 30 T cell receptor beta chains below all came from one sample that was sequenced in a study of blood T cell repertoires in COVID-19. Using immunoSEQ multiplex PCR, the repertoire was profiled, and TCRdb retains in-frame clones only, with some absent. Here the sample spans around 130,000 clones, more than 80% being singletons. What was sequenced was peripheral blood. The receptors derive from a woman aged 55-70 years with acute or convalescent COVID-19.

CDR3 protein: CASSLSGGGTGGFEKLFF. The CDR3, as DNA: TGTGCCAGCAGTTTAAGCGGTGGAGGGACAGGGGGCTTTGAAAAACTGTTTTTT. The rearrangement uses TRBV27 and TRBJ1-4, with 12 bases identical to TRBD1. CDR1 and CDR2 (germline): MNHEY, SMNVEV (reference sequence). The CDR3 has 18 residues. The V gene end was trimmed by 2 bases and the J gene end by 7 bases; junction bases not matched to a gene: 11.

This clone was recorded a few times. The genes are TRBV3-1 (or the pseudogene TRBV3-2) and TRBJ1-3; unclear D gene. The CDR3 spans 14 residues. Trimming took off 3 bases at V and 0 bases at J, with 6 bases between the two ends. Germline V gene lookup returns CDR1 LGHDT and CDR2 YNNKEL (reference sequence). Here the CDR3 reads CASSHLASGNTIYF. CDR3 sequence (DNA): TGTGCCAGCAGCCATCTGGCCTCTGGAAACACCATATATTTT.

This clone was seen only a few times. The genes are TRBV7-8 and TRBJ2-5; TRBD1 might be the D (6 bases). Trimming stripped 2 bases from V and 3 bases from J, with 10 bases between. Germline CDR1 SGHVS, CDR2 FQNEAQ. The CDR3 is 14 amino acids. The chain's CDR3 is CASSLRRGEETQYF. The CDR3 DNA sequence: TGTGCCAGCAGCTTACGCAGGGGAGAAGAGACCCAGTACTTC.

This clone was counted once. V usage is TRBV6-5 and J usage is TRBJ1-4; no clear D. This CDR3 comprises 15 residues. Germline CDR1 MNHEY, CDR2 SVGAGI. The V and J ends lost 0 bases and 4 bases respectively, with 9 bases between them. The CDR3 is CASSYSGQYNEKLFF. The CDR3 coding sequence is TGTGCCAGCAGTTACTCGGGCCAGTATAATGAAAAACTGTTTTTT.

The gene calls are TRBV6-1 and TRBJ2-6; 9 bases align to TRBD1. V lost 1 base and J lost 0; bases outside the gene matches: 10. CDR1 is MNHNS and CDR2 is SASEGT in the germline V gene. This CDR3 comprises 20 residues. CDR3 region: CASSEDRTGVVLSGANVLTF. The CDR3 region has the DNA TGTGCCAGCAGTGAAGACCGGACAGGGGTCGTTCTCTCTGGGGCCAACGTCCTGACTTTC.

The chain carries TRBV12-3 or TRBV12-4 and TRBJ2-3, with a weak D call TRBD2 (5 bases). Trimming took off 2 bases at V and 4 bases at J, with 7 bases between the two ends. This CDR3 contains 13 residues. The CDR3 here is CASSLSGADTQYF. The DNA of the CDR3 is TGTGCCAGCAGTTTAAGCGGCGCAGATACGCAGTATTTT.

The rearrangement links TRBV5-6 to TRBJ1-2; TRBD1 agrees at 7 bases. Germline V gene lookup returns CDR1 SGHDT and CDR2 YYEEEE. This CDR3 comprises 15 residues. After removal of 2 bases from V and 2 bases from J, the junction contained 6 bases not matched to a gene. The CDR3 bases are TGTGCCAGCAGCTTTAAGGGGGCGGGCAACTATGGCTACACCTTC. It encodes CASSFKGAGNYGYTF.

This chain joins TRBV10-3 and TRBJ2-7, with a weak D call TRBD2 (6 bases). This CDR3 is 13 amino acids long. Trimming left V 3 bases short and J 6 bases short, with 12 bases between. Germline lookup yields CDR1 ENHRY and CDR2 SYGVKD. CDR3 bases: TGTGCCATCAGTGAAATAGGGAGGAGCGAGCAGTACGTC. Protein: CAISEIGRSEQYV.

This chain links TRBV29-1 with TRBJ1-2, with 11 nucleotides matching TRBD1. This CDR3 is 17 amino acids long. Germline loops: CDR1 SQVTM, CDR2 ANQGSEA. The V segment lost 6 bases and the J segment 0 bases; nucleotides outside the gene matches: 12. The CDR3, as DNA: TGCAGCGTCCGACCTCCGGGACAGGGGGGAACTAACTATGGCTACACCTTC. This sequence encodes CSVRPPGQGGTNYGYTF.

The chain couples TRBV4-1 to TRBJ2-5; D is perhaps TRBD1 (6 bases). Trimming removed 3 bases at V and 4 bases at J, with 18 bases between. This CDR3 has 16 residues. The germline V gene encodes CDR1 MGHRA and CDR2 YSYEKL. The CDR3: CASSQRTQGPGETQYF. CDR3 nucleotide sequence: TGCGCCAGCAGCCAGAGGACCCAGGGGCCGGGAGAGACCCAGTACTTC.

In this sample, this clone turned up a few times. The chain uses TRBV5-5 and TRBJ2-7, with unresolved D. Deletions cut 1 base from V and 0 bases from J, with 8 bases between. The CDR3 extends over 14 amino acids. CDR1 SGHKS and CDR2 YYEKEE come from the germline V gene (reference sequence). CDR3 sequence (DNA): TGTGCCAGCAGCTTGACGCGGTACTCCTACGAGCAGTACTTC. This codes for CASSLTRYSYEQYF.

This clone was found once. This chain joins TRBV6-6 and TRBJ2-3; tentatively, D is TRBD2 (5 bases). Germline V gives CDR1 MNHNY, CDR2 SVGAGI (reference sequence). There are 15 residues in the CDR3. Trimming removed 8 bases at V and 1 base at J, with 16 bases between. DNA of the CDR3: TGTGCCAGCTCGGCGGACGGGGTCCGCACAGATACGCAGTATTTT. Protein product: CASSADGVRTDTQYF.

The chain combines TRBV27 with TRBJ1-1; TRBD1 agrees at 7 bases. V trimming: 6 bases; J trimming: 0 bases; junction bases outside the gene matches: 7. Germline loops: CDR1 MNHEY, CDR2 SMNVEV (reference sequence). The CDR3 runs to 15 residues. The CDR3 sequence: CASRRGTDMNTEAFF. The DNA of the CDR3 is TGTGCCAGCAGGCGCGGGACAGACATGAACACTGAAGCTTTCTTT.

The chain recombines TRBV7-9 with TRBJ1-3; 10 nucleotides line up with TRBD1. Germline assignment: CDR1 SEHNR and CDR2 FQNEAQ (reference sequence). Trimming removed 0 bases from V and 0 bases from J; junction bases left unmatched: 5. The CDR3 is 18 residues long. CDR3 in amino acids: CASSLAGQGHSSGNTIYF. CDR3 bases: TGTGCCAGCAGCTTAGCGGGACAGGGGCATAGCTCTGGAAACACCATATATTTT.

This chain joins TRBV12-5 and TRBJ1-1, with D tentatively TRBD1 (6 bases). Germline V gene lookup returns CDR1 LGHNT and CDR2 FRNRAP. V was clipped by 5 bases and J by 4 bases, with 14 bases between them. CDR3 size: 14 residues. This CDR3 is CASGIGGAGTEAFF. In nucleotides, the CDR3 is TGTGCTAGTGGTATTGGGGGGGCTGGCACTGAAGCTTTCTTT.

The CDR3 spells CASSPGPRYPLHF. DNA for the CDR3: TGTGCCAGCTCACCAGGGCCGCGATATCCCCTCCACTTT. The rearrangement links TRBV18 to TRBJ1-6; D is ambiguous. The CDR3 sequence is 13 residues long. The V and J ends lost 2 bases and 13 bases respectively, with 12 bases between them. Per germline, CDR1 KGHSH and CDR2 LQKENI.

The rearrangement uses TRBV5-1 and TRBJ1-6; D is unresolved. The CDR3 length is 15 residues. Germline loops: CDR1 SGHRS, CDR2 YFSETQ. V was trimmed by 0 bases and J by 9 bases, leaving 13 bases between them. CDR3: CASSLAPGVGSPLHF. As DNA, the CDR3 is TGCGCCAGCAGCTTGGCCCCAGGCGTGGGTTCACCCCTCCACTTT.

V usage is TRBV7-9 and J usage is TRBJ1-6, with no clear D. This CDR3 region has 12 residues. Germline V lookup: CDR1 SEHNR, CDR2 FQNEAQ (reference sequence). The germline V and J ends were trimmed by 3 bases and 7 bases, with 4 bases remaining between them. Here the CDR3 DNA reads TGTGCCAGCAGCTTTCTGAATTCACCCCTCCACTTT. This gives the protein CASSFLNSPLHF.

The chain joins TRBV29-1 to TRBJ1-1; D gene ambiguous. CDR1 is SQVTM and CDR2 is ANQGSEA in the germline V gene. V lost 5 bases to trimming and J lost 1 base, with 8 bases between them. The CDR3 loop spans 12 amino acids. CDR3 amino acids: CSVWRQNTEAFF. CDR3 in DNA: TGCAGCGTTTGGCGACAGAACACTGAAGCTTTCTTT.

The rearrangement joins TRBV12-3 or TRBV12-4 to TRBJ1-2; tentatively, D is TRBD1 (5 bases). The CDR3 runs 13 residues. Trimming removed 4 bases from V and 8 bases from J, with 14 bases in between. The CDR3 protein is CASSSQPGVGYTF. CDR3 DNA: TGTGCCAGCAGTTCCCAACCGGGGGTGGGCTACACCTTC.

The chain carries TRBV6-6 and TRBJ1-6; weak D call: TRBD1 (5 bases). This CDR3 has 14 amino acids. V was clipped by 6 bases and J by 10 bases, with 16 bases between them. CDR1 and CDR2 from the germline V gene are MNHNY and SVGAGI (reference sequence). CDR3: CASSTPVGGSPLHF. The CDR3 DNA is TGTGCCAGCAGCACCCCAGTCGGGGGATCACCCCTCCACTTT.

The chain employs TRBV29-1 and TRBJ1-1; 9 bases line up with TRBD1. The CDR3 is 14 residues long. Trimming at V came to 6 bases and at J to 4 bases, leaving 9 bases not matched to a gene. Germline V CDR1 and CDR2: SQVTM, ANQGSEA. The chain's CDR3 is CSVTGGPQGTEAFF. CDR3 nucleotide sequence: TGCAGCGTGACAGGGGGACCTCAGGGCACTGAAGCTTTCTTT. Complete variable domain (other parts from reference TRBV29-1 and TRBJ1-1): SAVISQKPSRDICQRGTSLTIQCQVDSQVTMMFWYRQQPGQSLTLIATANQGSEATYESGFVIDKFPISRPNLTFSTLTVSNMSPEDSSIYLCSVTGGPQGTEAFFGQGTRLTVV.

This clone was seen a single time. The chain joins TRBV12-3 or TRBV12-4 to TRBJ2-2; D uncertain. The CDR3 sequence is 11 residues long. Between the trimmed V and J ends, which lost 6 bases and 9 bases, there was a span of 8 bases. CDR3 region: CASRLFRELFF. CDR3 coding DNA: TGTGCCAGCAGACTCTTTAGGGAGCTGTTTTTT.

The chain is built from TRBV5-1 and TRBJ1-3; TRBD1 agrees at 8 bases. The germline CDR1 and CDR2 sequences are SGHRS and YFSETQ. V lost 8 bases, J lost 6 bases, and 7 bases stayed unmatched. This CDR3 has 13 residues. The CDR3 protein is CARYGQGENTIYF. The CDR3 bases are TGCGCCAGATACGGACAGGGTGAAAACACCATATATTTT.

The chain carries TRBV19 and TRBJ1-1; TRBD1 aligns across 8 bases. Germline V gene data show CDR1 as LNHDA and CDR2 as SQIVND (reference sequence). After removal of 6 bases from V and 4 bases from J, the junction contained 7 bases not matched to a gene. The CDR3 runs to 14 residues. The CDR3 bases are TGTGCCAGTAGCAAACAGGGGGGAGGCACTGAAGCTTTCTTT. Its protein product is CASSKQGGGTEAFF.

This clone was seen a few times. The chain is built from TRBV5-1 and TRBJ1-1, with D perhaps matching TRBD1 (6 bases). Germline values: CDR1 SGHRS, CDR2 YFSETQ. Between the trimmed V and J ends, which lost 0 bases and 7 bases, there was a span of 13 bases. This CDR3 comprises 14 residues. The CDR3 is CASSLASGEGEAFF. As DNA, the CDR3 is TGCGCCAGCAGCTTGGCTTCAGGGGAAGGTGAAGCTTTCTTT.

This clone was seen only once. This rearrangement joins TRBV6-1 to TRBJ1-5; D uncertain. Trimming took off 0 bases at V and 2 bases at J, with 8 bases between the two ends. The CDR3 totals 15 residues. Germline V CDR1 and CDR2: MNHNS, SASEGT. CDR3 sequence: CASSEANSRNQPQHF. The CDR3 DNA sequence: TGTGCCAGCAGTGAAGCGAACTCCCGCAATCAGCCCCAGCATTTT.

V is TRBV7-9 and J is TRBJ1-2; possibly TRBD1 for D (5 bases). Trimming cost V 6 bases and J 5 bases, with 16 bases left between them. Germline V gene sequence: CDR1 SEHNR, CDR2 FQNEAQ (reference sequence). The CDR3 has 14 amino acids. In nucleotides, the CDR3 is TGTGCCAGCAGAAATACAGGAGCAGCGTATGGCTACACCTTC. This encodes CASRNTGAAYGYTF.

The genes are TRBV2 and TRBJ1-6, with 11 bases aligning to TRBD1. V shed 7 bases, J shed 10 bases, and the junction held 6 bases outside the gene matches. The CDR3 has 14 amino acids. From germline, CDR1 is SNHLY and CDR2 FYNNEI. For the CDR3, the DNA is TGTGCCAGCAATATGGGACAGGGGGTATCACCCCTCCACTTT. Translated, it gives CASNMGQGVSPLHF. Looking up the rest from reference TRBV2 and TRBJ1-6 gives the full variable domain: EPEVTQTPSHQVTQMGQEVILRCVPISNHLYFYWYRQILGQKVEFLVSFYNNEISEKSEIFDDQFSVERPDGSNFTLKIRSTKLEDSAMYFCASNMGQGVSPLHFGNGTRLTVT.

The rearrangement joins TRBV14 to TRBJ1-4, with D unresolved. Deletions cut 2 bases from V and 8 bases from J, with 18 bases between. Germline CDR1 reads SGHDN; CDR2 reads FVKESK. The CDR3 loop spans 16 amino acids. The CDR3 DNA follows: TGTGCCAGCAGCCAACCTTCAACGAGGGCGGGAGAAAAACTGTTTTTT. This translates into CASSQPSTRAGEKLFF.